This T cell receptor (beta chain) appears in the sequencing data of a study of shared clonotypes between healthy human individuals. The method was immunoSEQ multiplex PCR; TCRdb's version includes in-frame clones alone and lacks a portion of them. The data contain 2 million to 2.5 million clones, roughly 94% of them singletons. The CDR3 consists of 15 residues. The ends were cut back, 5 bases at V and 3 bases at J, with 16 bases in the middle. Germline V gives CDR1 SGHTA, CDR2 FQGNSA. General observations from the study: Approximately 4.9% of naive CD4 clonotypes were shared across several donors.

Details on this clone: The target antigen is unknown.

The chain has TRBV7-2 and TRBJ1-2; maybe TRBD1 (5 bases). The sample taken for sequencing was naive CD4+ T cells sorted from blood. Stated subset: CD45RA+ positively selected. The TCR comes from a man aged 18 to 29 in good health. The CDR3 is CASSTYNRDHYGYTF. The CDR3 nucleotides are TGTGCCAGCAGCACGTACAACCGGGACCACTATGGCTACACCTTC. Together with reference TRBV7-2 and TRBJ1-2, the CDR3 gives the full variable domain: GAGVSQSPSNKVTEKGKDVELRCDPISGHTALYWYRQSLGQGLEFLIYFQGNSAPDKSGLPSDRFSAERTGGSVSTLTIQRTQQEDSAVYLCASSTYNRDHYGYTFGSGTRLTVV.